The 16 T cell receptor beta chains given below trace back to one sample, sequenced in a study of T cells after yellow fever vaccination. One entry per CDR3 protein, called by TCRdb with MiXCR from the 5' RACE reads. The repertoire holds 320,000 or so distinct CDR3 sequences, around 8.1% seen once, with approximately 18% in the top ten. Sequencing was performed on PBMCs, taken about 49 days after the first yellow fever vaccination. These receptors all stem from a man aged 18 to 29 who received the YFV17D yellow fever vaccine.

This clonotype was found a few times. The chain links TRBV30 to TRBJ2-3, with D perhaps TRBD2 (5 bases). The germline gives CDR1 GTSNPN, CDR2 SVGIG (reference sequence). This CDR3 has 13 amino acids. V lost 1 base, J lost 4 bases, and 9 bases lay in between. The CDR3, as DNA: TGTGCCTGGAGTGAACGGGGTCCAGATACGCAGTATTTT. It translates to CAWSERGPDTQYF.

V gene TRBV11-2 combines with J gene TRBJ2-5; possibly TRBD2 for D (5 bases). The V gene's germline CDR1 is SGHAT and CDR2 FQNNGV. V lost 3 bases and J lost 5, with 16 bases in between. The CDR3 length is 15 residues. The CDR3 here is CASSFSTTRVETQYF. Written as DNA, the CDR3 is TGTGCCAGCAGCTTCTCGACTACTAGGGTTGAGACCCAGTACTTC.

There are a few counts of this clonotype. The rearrangement joins TRBV7-2 to TRBJ1-1; D unclear. Trimming pared 4 bases from V and 5 bases from J, leaving 8 bases between. The CDR3 consists of 12 residues. Germline V CDR1 and CDR2: SGHTA, FQGNSA. The CDR3 spells CASSWAGTEAFF. CDR3 sequence (DNA): TGTGCCAGCAGCTGGGCAGGAACTGAAGCTTTCTTT.

In its sample, this clonotype was seen a few times. The chain links TRBV7-3 to TRBJ1-2; 7 positions agree with TRBD1. CDR3 length equals 13 residues. Unmatched junction bases numbered 8, after V lost 5 bases and J lost 8 bases. Germline V gene data show CDR1 as SGHTA and CDR2 as FQGTGA. The CDR3, as DNA: TGTGCCAGCAGCGCGGGACAGTTGGACGGCTACACCTTC. It is translated as CASSAGQLDGYTF.

This chain links TRBV7-9 with TRBJ2-1; maybe TRBD2 (5 bases). Germline V lookup: CDR1 SEHNR, CDR2 FQNEAQ (reference sequence). This CDR3 is built from 15 residues. The V gene lost 0 bases and the J gene lost 8 bases, with 14 bases spanning the gap. CDR3 protein: CASSLAQGPRDEQFF. The CDR3, as DNA: TGTGCCAGCAGCTTAGCGCAAGGTCCGAGGGATGAGCAGTTCTTC.

This clonotype was seen ten or more times. V is TRBV12-3 or TRBV12-4 and J is TRBJ2-3; 14 nucleotides match TRBD2. V lost 5 bases to trimming and J lost 1 base; unmatched junction nucleotides: 5. The length of the CDR3 is 17 residues. CDR3 nucleotide sequence: TGTGCCAGCAGTCTCGGACTAGCGGGGGGCGGCACAGATACGCAGTATTTT. It is translated as CASSLGLAGGGTDTQYF.

The table lists this clonotype with a few counts. V and J are TRBV4-2 and TRBJ2-1; D unresolved. V gave up 0 bases and J gave up 1 base, with 10 bases separating them. The CDR3 loop spans 16 amino acids. CDR1 is LGHNA and CDR2 is YNFKEQ in the germline V gene. In DNA, the CDR3 is TGTGCCAGCAGCCAAGAGTTCGCCGCTTCCTACAATGAGCAGTTCTTC. It translates to CASSQEFAASYNEQFF.

This chain joins TRBV10-3 and TRBJ2-5; D possibly matches TRBD1 or TRBD2 (5 bases each). The V end lost 0 bases, the J end lost 2 bases, and 16 bases lay between the germline ends. Germline V gene data show CDR1 as ENHRY and CDR2 as SYGVKD. The CDR3 runs 17 residues. The CDR3 DNA reads TGTGCCATCAGTGAGTCGGGGGACCCTGGGCCGCAAGAGACCCAGTACTTC. Translation: CAISESGDPGPQETQYF.

There are a few counts of this clonotype. The chain employs TRBV18 and TRBJ2-7; D gene ambiguous. CDR1 KGHSH and CDR2 LQKENI come from the germline V gene. The germline V and J ends were trimmed by 3 bases and 2 bases, with 8 bases remaining between them. There are 13 residues in the CDR3. CDR3: CASSPAGAYEQYV. CDR3 sequence (DNA): TGTGCCAGCTCACCGGCAGGAGCCTACGAGCAGTACGTC.

V gene TRBV5-1 combines with J gene TRBJ2-1, with 9 bases matching TRBD1. This CDR3 has 16 amino acids. Germline CDR1 and CDR2: SGHRS and YFSETQ. The V gene end was trimmed by 0 bases and the J gene end by 3 bases; junction bases not matched to a gene: 4. The CDR3: CASSLEGQGVYNEQFF. CDR3 DNA: TGCGCCAGCAGCTTGGAGGGACAGGGAGTCTACAATGAGCAGTTCTTC.

The rearrangement uses TRBV18 and TRBJ2-6; possibly TRBD1 for D (6 bases). Germline values: CDR1 KGHSH, CDR2 LQKENI. The CDR3 consists of 17 residues. V lost 0 bases and J lost 0, with 9 bases in between. The chain's CDR3 is CASSPPGAHSGANVLTF. In DNA, the CDR3 is TGTGCCAGCTCACCACCGGGGGCCCACTCTGGGGCCAACGTCCTGACTTTC. Supplemented by reference TRBV18 and TRBJ2-6, the full variable domain reads NAGVMQNPRHLVRRRGQEARLRCSPMKGHSHVYWYRQLPEEGLKFMVYLQKENIIDESGMPKERFSAEFPKEGPSILRIQQVVRGDSAAYFCASSPPGAHSGANVLTFGAGSRLTVL.

This clonotype was picked up a small number of times. V gene TRBV12-3 or TRBV12-4 combines with J gene TRBJ1-5; D might be TRBD1 (6 bases). V dropped 6 bases and J dropped 7 bases, with 13 bases sitting between them. This CDR3 is 13 amino acids long. CDR3 in DNA: TGTGCCAGCAGCCGTCGGGGGCACCAGCCCCAGCATTTT. Amino acid sequence: CASSRRGHQPQHF.

The V call is TRBV7-2, the J call TRBJ2-2; D remains unclear. V was clipped by 5 bases and J by 6 bases, with 13 bases between them. The CDR3 loop spans 14 amino acids. CDR1 is SGHTA, CDR2 FQGNSA, per germline. Here the CDR3 reads CASSHPYGPGELFF. CDR3 coding DNA: TGTGCCAGCAGCCACCCGTACGGGCCCGGGGAGCTGTTTTTT.

V and J are TRBV28 and TRBJ2-3; no clear D. The CDR3 totals 15 residues. The V and J ends lost 5 bases and 0 bases respectively, with 12 bases between them. From germline, CDR1 is MDHEN and CDR2 SYDVKM. Here the CDR3 DNA reads TGTGCCAGCAGTCCGCAGAAGGCCAGCACAGATACGCAGTATTTT. Protein product: CASSPQKASTDTQYF.

The genes are TRBV6-5 and TRBJ1-5; perhaps TRBD1 as D (6 bases). This CDR3 is built from 15 residues. Between the trimmed V and J ends, which lost 0 bases and 10 bases, there was a span of 16 bases. Germline assignment: CDR1 MNHEY and CDR2 SVGAGI. CDR3 in DNA: TGTGCCAGCAGTTACTCGACGGGGGGCGGGCGACCCCAGCATTTT. This encodes CASSYSTGGGRPQHF.

CDR3 coding DNA: TGTGCCATCTACTTGGACGGAAACTATGGCTACACCTTC. It translates to CAIYLDGNYGYTF. V gene TRBV10-3 combines with J gene TRBJ1-2; no clear D gene. The germline V and J ends were trimmed by 8 bases and 2 bases, with 12 bases remaining between them. The CDR3 covers 13 residues. CDR1 ENHRY and CDR2 SYGVKD come from the germline V gene.